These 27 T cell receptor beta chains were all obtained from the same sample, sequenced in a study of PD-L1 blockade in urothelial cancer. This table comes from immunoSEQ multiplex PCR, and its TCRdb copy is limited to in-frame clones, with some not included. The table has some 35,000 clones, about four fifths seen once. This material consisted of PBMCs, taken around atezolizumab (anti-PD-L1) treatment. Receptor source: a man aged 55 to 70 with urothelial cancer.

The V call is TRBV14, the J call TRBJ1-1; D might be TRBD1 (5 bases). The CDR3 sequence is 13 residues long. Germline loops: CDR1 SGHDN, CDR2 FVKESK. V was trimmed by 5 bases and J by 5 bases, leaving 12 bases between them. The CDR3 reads CASSDYRGTEAFF. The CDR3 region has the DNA TGTGCCAGCAGCGATTATAGGGGTACTGAAGCTTTCTTT.

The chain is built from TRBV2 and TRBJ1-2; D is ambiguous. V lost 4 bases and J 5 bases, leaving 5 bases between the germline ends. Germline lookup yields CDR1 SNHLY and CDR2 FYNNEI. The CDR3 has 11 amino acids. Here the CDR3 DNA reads TGTGCCAGCAGTGCAGGATATGGCTACACCTTC. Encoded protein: CASSAGYGYTF.

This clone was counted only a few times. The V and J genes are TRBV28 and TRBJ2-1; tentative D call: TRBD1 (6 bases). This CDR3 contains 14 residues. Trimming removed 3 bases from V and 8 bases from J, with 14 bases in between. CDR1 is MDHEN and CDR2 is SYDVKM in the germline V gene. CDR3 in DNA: TGTGCCAGCAGTTTCCCCAGGGGTAGGGATGAGCAGTTCTTC. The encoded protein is CASSFPRGRDEQFF.

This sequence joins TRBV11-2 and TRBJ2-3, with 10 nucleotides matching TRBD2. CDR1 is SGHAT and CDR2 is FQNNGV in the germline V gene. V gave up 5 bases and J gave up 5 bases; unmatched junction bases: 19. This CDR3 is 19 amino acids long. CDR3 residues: CASSLLGELSGGLVDTQYF. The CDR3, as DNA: TGTGCCAGCAGCCTTCTAGGGGAACTTAGCGGGGGGTTGGTAGATACGCAGTATTTT.

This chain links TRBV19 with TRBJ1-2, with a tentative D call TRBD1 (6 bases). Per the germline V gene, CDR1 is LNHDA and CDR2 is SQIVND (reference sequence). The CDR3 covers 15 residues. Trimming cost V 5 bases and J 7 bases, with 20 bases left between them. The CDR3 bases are TGTGCCAGTAGTTTCAGCAGGGGTTCGCTGCGTGGCTACACCTTC. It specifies CASSFSRGSLRGYTF.

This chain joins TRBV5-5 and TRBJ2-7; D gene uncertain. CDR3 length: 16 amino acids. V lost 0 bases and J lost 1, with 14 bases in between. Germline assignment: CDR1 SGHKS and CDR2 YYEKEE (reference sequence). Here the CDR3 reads CASSLEQGVRSYEQYF. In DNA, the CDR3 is TGTGCCAGCAGCTTGGAACAAGGTGTCAGGTCCTACGAGCAGTACTTC.

CDR3: CASSTGGGRANYGYTF. In DNA form, the CDR3 reads TGTGCCAGCAGTACCGGGGGGGGCAGGGCGAACTATGGCTACACCTTC. The rearrangement links TRBV27 to TRBJ1-2; D may be TRBD1 (6 bases). Germline CDR1 reads MNHEY; CDR2 reads SMNVEV (reference sequence). This CDR3 is 16 amino acids long. Trimming took off 5 bases at V and 2 bases at J, with 18 bases between the two ends.

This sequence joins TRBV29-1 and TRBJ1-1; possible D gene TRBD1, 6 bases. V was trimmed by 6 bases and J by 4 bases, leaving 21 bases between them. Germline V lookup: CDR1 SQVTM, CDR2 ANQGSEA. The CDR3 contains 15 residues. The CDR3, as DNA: TGCAGCGTAGCCGGGACATGGGGCGTTGGCACTGAAGCTTTCTTT. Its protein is CSVAGTWGVGTEAFF.

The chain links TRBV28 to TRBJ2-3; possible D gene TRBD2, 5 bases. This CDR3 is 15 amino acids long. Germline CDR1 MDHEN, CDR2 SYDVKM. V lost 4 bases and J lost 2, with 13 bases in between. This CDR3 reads CASSSPGNPTDTQYF. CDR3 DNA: TGTGCCAGCAGTTCCCCGGGGAACCCCACAGATACGCAGTATTTT.

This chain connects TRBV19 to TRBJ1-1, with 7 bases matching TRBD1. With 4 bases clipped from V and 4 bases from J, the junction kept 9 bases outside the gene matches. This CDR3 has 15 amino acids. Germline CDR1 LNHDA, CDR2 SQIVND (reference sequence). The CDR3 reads CASSTGTVPSTEAFF. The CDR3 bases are TGTGCCAGTAGTACCGGGACAGTACCGTCCACTGAAGCTTTCTTT.

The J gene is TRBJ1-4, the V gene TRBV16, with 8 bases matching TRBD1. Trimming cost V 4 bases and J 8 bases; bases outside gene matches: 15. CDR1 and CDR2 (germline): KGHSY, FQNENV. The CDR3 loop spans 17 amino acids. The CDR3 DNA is TGTGCCAGCAGCCCTCACAGGGGGGCTACCAAGAGGGAAAAACTGTTTTTT. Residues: CASSPHRGATKREKLFF.

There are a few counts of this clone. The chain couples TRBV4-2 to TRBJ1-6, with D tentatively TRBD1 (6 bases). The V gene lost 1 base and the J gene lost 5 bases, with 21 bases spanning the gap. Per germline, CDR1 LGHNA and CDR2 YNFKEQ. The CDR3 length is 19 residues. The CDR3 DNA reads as TGTGCCAGCAGCCAAGGTATTGATATTAGACAGGCAAATAATTCACCCCTCCACTTT. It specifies CASSQGIDIRQANNSPLHF.

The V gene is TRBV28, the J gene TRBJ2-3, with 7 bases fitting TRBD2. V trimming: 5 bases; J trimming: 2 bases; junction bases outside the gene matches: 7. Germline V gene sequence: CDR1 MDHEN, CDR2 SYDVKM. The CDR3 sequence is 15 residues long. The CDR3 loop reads CASSAGGSNTDTQYF. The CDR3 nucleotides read TGTGCCAGCAGTGCCGGGGGGAGCAACACAGATACGCAGTATTTT.

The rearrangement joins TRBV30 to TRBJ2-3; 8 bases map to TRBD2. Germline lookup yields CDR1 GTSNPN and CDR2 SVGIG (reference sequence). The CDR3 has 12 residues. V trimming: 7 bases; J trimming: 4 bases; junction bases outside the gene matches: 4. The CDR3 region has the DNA TGTGCCTTGACTAGCGTGGCAGATACGCAGTATTTT. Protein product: CALTSVADTQYF.

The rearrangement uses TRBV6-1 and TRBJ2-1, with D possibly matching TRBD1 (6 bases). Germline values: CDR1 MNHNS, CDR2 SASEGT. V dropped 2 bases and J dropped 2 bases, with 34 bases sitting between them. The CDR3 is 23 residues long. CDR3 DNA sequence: TGTGCCAGCAGTGAAATACGTCCCGCGACAGGACCCCCGGGGACCGCCACCTACAATGAGCAGTTCTTC. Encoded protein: CASSEIRPATGPPGTATYNEQFF.

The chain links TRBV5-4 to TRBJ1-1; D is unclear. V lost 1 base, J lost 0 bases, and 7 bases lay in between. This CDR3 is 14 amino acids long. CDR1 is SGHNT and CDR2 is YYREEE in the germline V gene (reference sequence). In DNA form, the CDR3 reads TGTGCCAGCAGCTTGTTTCAGATGAACACTGAAGCTTTCTTT. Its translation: CASSLFQMNTEAFF. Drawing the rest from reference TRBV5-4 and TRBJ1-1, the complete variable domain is ETGVTQSPTHLIKTRGQQVTLRCSSQSGHNTVSWYQQALGQGPQFIFQYYREEENGRGNFPPRFSGLQFPNYSSELNVNALELDDSALYLCASSLFQMNTEAFFGQGTRLTVV.

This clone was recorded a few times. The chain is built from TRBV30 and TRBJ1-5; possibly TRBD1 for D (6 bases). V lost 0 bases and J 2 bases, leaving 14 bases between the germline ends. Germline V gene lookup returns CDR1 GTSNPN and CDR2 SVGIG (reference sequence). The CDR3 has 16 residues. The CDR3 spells CAWSVSGGAGNQPQHF. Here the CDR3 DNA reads TGTGCCTGGAGTGTATCGGGGGGCGCGGGCAATCAGCCCCAGCATTTT. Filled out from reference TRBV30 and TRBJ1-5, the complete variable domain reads SQTIHQWPATLVQPVGSPLSLECTVEGTSNPNLYWYRQAAGRGLQLLFYSVGIGQISSEVPQNLSASRPQDRQFILSSKKLLLSDSGFYLCAWSVSGGAGNQPQHFGDGTRLSIL.

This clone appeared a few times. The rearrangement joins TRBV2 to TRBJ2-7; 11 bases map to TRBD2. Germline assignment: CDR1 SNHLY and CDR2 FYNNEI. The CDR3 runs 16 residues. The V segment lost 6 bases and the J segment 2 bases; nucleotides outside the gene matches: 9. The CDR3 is CASSPPVAGGPYEQYF. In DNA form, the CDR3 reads TGTGCCAGCAGCCCCCCGGTAGCGGGGGGGCCCTACGAGCAGTACTTC.

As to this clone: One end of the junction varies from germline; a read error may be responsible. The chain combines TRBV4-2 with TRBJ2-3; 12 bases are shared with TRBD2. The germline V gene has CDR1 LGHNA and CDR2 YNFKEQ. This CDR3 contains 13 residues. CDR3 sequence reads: CASSRELAGGPSF. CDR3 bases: TGTGCCAGCAGCCGGGAACTAGCGGGGGGCCCCTCGTTT.

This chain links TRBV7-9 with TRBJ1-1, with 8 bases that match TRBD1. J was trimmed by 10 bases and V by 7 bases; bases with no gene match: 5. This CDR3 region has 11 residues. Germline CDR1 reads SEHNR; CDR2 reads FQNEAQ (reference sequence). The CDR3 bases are TGTGCCAGCACCCAGGACAGGGTAGCTTTCTTT. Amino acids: CASTQDRVAFF.

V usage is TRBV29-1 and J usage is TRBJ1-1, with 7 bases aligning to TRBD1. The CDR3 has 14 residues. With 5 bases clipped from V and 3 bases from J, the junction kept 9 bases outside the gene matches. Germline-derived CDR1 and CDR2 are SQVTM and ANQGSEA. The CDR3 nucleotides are TGCAGCGTTCGAAAGACAGGGCGCGACACTGAAGCTTTCTTT. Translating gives CSVRKTGRDTEAFF. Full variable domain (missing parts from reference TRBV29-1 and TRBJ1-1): SAVISQKPSRDICQRGTSLTIQCQVDSQVTMMFWYRQQPGQSLTLIATANQGSEATYESGFVIDKFPISRPNLTFSTLTVSNMSPEDSSIYLCSVRKTGRDTEAFFGQGTRLTVV.

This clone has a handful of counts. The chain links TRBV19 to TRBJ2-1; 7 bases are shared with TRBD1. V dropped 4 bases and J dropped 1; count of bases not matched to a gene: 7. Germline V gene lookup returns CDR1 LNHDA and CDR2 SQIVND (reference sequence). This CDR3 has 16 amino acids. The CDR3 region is CASSTRKGASYNEQFF. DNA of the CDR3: TGTGCCAGTAGTACTCGGAAGGGGGCTTCCTACAATGAGCAGTTCTTC.

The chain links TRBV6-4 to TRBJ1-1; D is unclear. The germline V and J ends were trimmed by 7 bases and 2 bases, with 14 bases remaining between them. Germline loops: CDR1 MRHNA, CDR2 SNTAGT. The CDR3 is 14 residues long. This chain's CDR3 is CASNNRRVNTEAFF. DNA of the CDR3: TGTGCCAGCAATAACAGAAGAGTAAACACTGAAGCTTTCTTT.

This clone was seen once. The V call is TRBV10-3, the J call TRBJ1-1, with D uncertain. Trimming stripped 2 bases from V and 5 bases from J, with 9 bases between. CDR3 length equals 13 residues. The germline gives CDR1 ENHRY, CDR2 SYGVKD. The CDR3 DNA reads TGTGCCATCAGTGAGGCGAGGGATACTGAAGCTTTCTTT. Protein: CAISEARDTEAFF.

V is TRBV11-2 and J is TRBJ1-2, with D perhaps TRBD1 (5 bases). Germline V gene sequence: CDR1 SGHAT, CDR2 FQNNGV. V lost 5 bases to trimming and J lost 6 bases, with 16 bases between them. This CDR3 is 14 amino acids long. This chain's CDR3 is CASSPERQINGYTF. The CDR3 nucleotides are TGTGCCAGCAGCCCCGAACGACAGATCAATGGCTACACCTTC.

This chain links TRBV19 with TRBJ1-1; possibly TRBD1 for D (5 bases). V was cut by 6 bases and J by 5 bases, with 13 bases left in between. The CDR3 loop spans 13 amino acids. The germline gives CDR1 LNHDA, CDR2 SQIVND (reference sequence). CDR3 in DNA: TGTGCCAGTAGGACAAACGGGGGGACTGAAGCTTTCTTT. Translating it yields CASRTNGGTEAFF.

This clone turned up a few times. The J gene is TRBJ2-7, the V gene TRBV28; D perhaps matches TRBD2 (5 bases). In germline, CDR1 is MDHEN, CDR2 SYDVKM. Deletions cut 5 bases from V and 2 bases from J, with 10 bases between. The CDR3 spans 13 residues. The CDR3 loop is CASSPGSPYEQYF. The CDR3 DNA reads TGTGCCAGCAGTCCGGGGTCCCCCTACGAGCAGTACTTC.